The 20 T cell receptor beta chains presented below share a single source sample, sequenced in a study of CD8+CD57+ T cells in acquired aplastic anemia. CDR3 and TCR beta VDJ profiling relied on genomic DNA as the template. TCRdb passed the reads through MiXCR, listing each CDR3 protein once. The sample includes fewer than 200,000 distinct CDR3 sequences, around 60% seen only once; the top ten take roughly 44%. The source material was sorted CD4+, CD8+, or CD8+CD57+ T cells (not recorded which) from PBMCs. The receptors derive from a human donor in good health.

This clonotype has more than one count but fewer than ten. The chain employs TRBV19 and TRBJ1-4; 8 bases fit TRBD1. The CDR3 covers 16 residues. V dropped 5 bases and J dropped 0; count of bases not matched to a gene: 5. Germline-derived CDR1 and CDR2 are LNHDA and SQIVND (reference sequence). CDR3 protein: CASSADRGATNEKLFF. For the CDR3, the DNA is TGTGCCAGTAGTGCCGACAGGGGCGCAACTAATGAAAAACTGTTTTTT.

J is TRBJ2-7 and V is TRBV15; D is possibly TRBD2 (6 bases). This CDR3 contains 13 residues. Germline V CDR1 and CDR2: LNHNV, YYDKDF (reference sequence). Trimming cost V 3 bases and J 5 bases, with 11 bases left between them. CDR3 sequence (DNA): TGTGCCACCAGCAGTGAGGCGGGGCACGAGCAGTACTTC. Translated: CATSSEAGHEQYF.

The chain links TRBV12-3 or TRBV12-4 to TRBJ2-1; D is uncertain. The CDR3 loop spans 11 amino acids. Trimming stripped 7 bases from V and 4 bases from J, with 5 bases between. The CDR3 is CASTEYNEQFF. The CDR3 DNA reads TGTGCCAGCACGGAATACAATGAGCAGTTCTTC.

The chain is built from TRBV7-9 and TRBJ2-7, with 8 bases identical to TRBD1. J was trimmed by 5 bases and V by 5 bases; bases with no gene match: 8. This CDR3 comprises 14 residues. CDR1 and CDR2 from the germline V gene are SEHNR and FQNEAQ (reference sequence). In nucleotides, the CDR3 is TGTGCCAGCAGCCCTGAGGACAGGGTAGACGAGCAGTACTTC. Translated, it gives CASSPEDRVDEQYF.

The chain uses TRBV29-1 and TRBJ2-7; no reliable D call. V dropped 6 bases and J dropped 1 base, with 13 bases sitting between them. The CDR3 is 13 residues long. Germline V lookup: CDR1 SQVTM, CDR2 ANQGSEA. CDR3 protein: CSVVLEVSYEQYF. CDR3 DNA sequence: TGCAGCGTGGTTTTGGAAGTGTCCTACGAGCAGTACTTC.

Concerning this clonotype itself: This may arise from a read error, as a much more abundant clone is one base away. The CDR3 DNA sequence: TGTGCCAGCAGCTCCGGACTAGAAGCTCTCTTT. Its protein is CASSSGLEALF. V is TRBV5-6 and J is TRBJ1-1; no clear D gene. The CDR3 totals 11 residues. Germline CDR1 SGHDT, CDR2 YYEEEE. Looking up the rest from reference TRBV5-6 and TRBJ1-1 gives the full variable domain: DAGVTQSPTHLIKTRGQQVTLRCSPKSGHDTVSWYQQALGQGPQFIFQYYEEEERQRGNFPDRFSGHQFPNYSSELNVNALLLGDSALYLCASSSGLEALFGQGTRLTVV.

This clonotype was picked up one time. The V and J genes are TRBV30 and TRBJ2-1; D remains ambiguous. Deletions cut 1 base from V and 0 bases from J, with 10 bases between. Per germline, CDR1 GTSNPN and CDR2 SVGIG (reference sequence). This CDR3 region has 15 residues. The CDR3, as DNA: TGTGCCTGGAGTGCGTATGTCAGCTCCTACAATGAGCAGTTCTTC. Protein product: CAWSAYVSSYNEQFF. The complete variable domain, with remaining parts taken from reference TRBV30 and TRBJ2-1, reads SQTIHQWPATLVQPVGSPLSLECTVEGTSNPNLYWYRQAAGRGLQLLFYSVGIGQISSEVPQNLSASRPQDRQFILSSKKLLLSDSGFYLCAWSAYVSSYNEQFFGPGTRLTVL.

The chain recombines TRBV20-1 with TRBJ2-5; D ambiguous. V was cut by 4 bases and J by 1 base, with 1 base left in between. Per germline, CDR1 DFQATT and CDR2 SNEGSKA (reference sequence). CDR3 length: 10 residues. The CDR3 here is CSAIQETQYF. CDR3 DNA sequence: TGCAGTGCTATCCAAGAGACCCAGTACTTC.

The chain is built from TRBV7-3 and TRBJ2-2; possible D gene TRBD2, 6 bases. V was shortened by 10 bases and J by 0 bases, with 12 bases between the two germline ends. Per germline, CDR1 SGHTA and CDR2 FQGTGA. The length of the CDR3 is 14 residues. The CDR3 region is CATTAGPNTGELFF. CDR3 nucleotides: TGTGCCACCACGGCGGGACCGAACACCGGGGAGCTGTTTTTT.

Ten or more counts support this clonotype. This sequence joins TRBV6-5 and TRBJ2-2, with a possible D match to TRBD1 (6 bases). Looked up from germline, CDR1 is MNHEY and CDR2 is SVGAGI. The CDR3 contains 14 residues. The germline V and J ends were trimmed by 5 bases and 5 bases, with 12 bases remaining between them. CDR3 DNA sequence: TGTGCCAGCAGTGGGGGACATGAGACCGGGGAGCTGTTTTTT. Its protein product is CASSGGHETGELFF.

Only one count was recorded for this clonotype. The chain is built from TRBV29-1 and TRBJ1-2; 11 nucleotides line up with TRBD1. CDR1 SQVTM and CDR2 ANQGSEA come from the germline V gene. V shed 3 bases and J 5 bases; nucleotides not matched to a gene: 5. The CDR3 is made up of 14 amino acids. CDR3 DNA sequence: TGCAGCGTTGAGCGGGGGACAGGGGGATATGGCTACACCTTC. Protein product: CSVERGTGGYGYTF.

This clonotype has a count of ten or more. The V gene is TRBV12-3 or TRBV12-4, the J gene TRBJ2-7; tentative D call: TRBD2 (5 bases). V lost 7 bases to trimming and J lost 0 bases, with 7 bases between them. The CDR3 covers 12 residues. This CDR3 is CASMGSSYEQYF. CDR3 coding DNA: TGTGCCAGCATGGGGAGCTCCTACGAGCAGTACTTC.

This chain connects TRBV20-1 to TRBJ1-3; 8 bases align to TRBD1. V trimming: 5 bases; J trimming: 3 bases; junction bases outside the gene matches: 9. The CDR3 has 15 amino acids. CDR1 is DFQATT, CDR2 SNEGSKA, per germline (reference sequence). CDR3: CSAALQGGNGNTIYF. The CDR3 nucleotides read TGCAGTGCTGCGTTACAGGGGGGAAATGGAAACACCATATATTTT.

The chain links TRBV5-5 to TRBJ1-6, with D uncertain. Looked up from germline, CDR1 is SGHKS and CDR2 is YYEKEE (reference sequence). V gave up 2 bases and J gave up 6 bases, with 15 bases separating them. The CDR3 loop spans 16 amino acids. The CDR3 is CASSFVEPYFNSPLHF. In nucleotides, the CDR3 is TGTGCCAGCAGCTTCGTTGAACCCTACTTTAATTCACCCCTCCACTTT.

DNA of the CDR3: TGCAGTCCCCTCACGAACACCGGGGAGCTGTTTTTT. This translates into CSPLTNTGELFF. The chain recombines TRBV20-1 with TRBJ2-2; D unclear. V gave up 8 bases and J gave up 0 bases, with 7 bases separating them. The CDR3 contains 12 residues. In germline, CDR1 is DFQATT, CDR2 SNEGSKA (reference sequence).

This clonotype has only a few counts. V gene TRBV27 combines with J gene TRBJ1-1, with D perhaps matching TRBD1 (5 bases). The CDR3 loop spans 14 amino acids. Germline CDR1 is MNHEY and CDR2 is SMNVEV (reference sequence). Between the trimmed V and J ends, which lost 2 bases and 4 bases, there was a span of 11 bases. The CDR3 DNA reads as TGTGCCAGCAGTTTACAGGGAAGGACCACTGAAGCTTTCTTT. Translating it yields CASSLQGRTTEAFF.

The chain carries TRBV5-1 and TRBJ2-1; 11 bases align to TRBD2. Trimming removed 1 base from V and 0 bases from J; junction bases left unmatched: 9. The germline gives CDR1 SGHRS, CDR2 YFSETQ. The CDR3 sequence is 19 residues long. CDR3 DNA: TGCGCCAGCAGCTTGCATGGTATAGCGGGGGGGGGCTCCTACAATGAGCAGTTCTTC. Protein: CASSLHGIAGGGSYNEQFF.

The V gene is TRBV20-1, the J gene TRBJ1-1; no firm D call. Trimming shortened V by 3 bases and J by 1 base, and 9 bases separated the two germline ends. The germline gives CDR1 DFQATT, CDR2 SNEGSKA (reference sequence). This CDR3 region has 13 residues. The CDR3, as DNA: TGCAGTGCTAGTCCGATCGCGAACACTGAAGCTTTCTTT. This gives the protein CSASPIANTEAFF.

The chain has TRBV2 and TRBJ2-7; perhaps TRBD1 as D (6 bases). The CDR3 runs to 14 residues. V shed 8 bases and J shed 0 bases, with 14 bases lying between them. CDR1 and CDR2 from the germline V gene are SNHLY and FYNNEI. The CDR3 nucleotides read TGTGCCAGCGATGAGGGGGTCTACTCCTACGAGCAGTACTTC. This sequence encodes CASDEGVYSYEQYF.

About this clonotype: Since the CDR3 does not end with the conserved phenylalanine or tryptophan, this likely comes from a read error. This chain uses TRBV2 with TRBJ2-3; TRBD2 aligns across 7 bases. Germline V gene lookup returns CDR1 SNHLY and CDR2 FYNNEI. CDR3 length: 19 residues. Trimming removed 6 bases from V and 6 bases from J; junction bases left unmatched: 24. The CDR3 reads CASSKEEIDGLEFWDTQYS. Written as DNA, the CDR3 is TGTGCCAGCAGCAAAGAGGAGATTGATGGACTAGAGTTCTGGGATACGCAGTATTCT.